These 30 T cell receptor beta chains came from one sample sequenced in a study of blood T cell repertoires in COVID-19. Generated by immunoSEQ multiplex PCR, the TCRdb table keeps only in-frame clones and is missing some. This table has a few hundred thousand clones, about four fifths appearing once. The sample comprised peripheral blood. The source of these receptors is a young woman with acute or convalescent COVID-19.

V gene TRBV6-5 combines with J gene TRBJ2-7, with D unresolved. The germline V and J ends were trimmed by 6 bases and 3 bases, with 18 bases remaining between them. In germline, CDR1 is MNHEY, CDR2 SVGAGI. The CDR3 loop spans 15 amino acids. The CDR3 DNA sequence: TGTGCCAGCAGCAGCCTTACAGAATCTTACTACGAGCAGTACTTC. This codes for CASSSLTESYYEQYF.

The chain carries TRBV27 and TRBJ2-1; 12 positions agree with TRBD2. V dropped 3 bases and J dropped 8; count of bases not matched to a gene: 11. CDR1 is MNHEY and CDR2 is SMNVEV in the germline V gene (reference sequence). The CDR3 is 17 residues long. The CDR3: CASSFVRLAGGPDEQFF. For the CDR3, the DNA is TGTGCCAGCAGTTTTGTCAGGCTAGCGGGAGGGCCCGATGAGCAGTTCTTC.

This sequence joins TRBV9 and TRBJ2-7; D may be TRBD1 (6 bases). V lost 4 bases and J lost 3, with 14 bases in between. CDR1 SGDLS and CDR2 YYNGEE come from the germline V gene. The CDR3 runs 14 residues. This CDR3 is CASSTSPTGYEQYF. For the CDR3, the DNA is TGTGCCAGCAGCACCTCACCGACAGGCTACGAGCAGTACTTC.

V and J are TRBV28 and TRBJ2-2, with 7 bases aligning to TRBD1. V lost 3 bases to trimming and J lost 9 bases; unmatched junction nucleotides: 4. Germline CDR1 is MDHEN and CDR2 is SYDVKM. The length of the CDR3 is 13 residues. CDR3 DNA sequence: TGTGCCAGCAGTTTGACAGGGCTTAGGGAGCTGTTTTTT. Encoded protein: CASSLTGLRELFF. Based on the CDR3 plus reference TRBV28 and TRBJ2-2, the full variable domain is DVKVTQSSRYLVKRTGEKVFLECVQDMDHENMFWYRQDPGLGLRLIYFSYDVKMKEKGDIPEGYSVSREKKERFSLILESASTNQTSMYLCASSLTGLRELFFGEGSRLTVL.

The CDR3 DNA reads TGTGCCAGCAGCCGGAGGGGGCTGGAAAAACTGTTTTTT. Protein: CASSRRGLEKLFF. The chain has TRBV7-2 and TRBJ1-4; 7 positions match TRBD1. V gave up 5 bases and J gave up 8 bases; unmatched junction bases: 5. Germline V gives CDR1 SGHTA, CDR2 FQGNSA. The CDR3 consists of 13 residues.

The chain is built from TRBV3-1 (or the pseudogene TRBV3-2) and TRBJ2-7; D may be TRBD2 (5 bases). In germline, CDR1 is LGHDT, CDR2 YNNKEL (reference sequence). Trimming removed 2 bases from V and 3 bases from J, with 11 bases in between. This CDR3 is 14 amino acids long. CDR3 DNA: TGTGCCAGCAGCCAATCCTTCGGGGACTACGAGCAGTACTTC. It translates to CASSQSFGDYEQYF.

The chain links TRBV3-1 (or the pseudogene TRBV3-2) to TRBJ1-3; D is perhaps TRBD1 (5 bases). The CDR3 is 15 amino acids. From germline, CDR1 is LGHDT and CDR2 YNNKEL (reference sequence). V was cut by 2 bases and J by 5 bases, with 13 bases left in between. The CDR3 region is CASSQTGKARNTIYF. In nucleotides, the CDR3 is TGTGCCAGCAGCCAAACAGGAAAGGCAAGAAACACCATATATTTT.

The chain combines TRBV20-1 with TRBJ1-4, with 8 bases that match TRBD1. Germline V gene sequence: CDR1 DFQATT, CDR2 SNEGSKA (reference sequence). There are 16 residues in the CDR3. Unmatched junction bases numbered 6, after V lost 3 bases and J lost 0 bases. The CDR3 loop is CSASGTGSPTNEKLFF. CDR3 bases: TGCAGTGCTAGTGGGACAGGCTCTCCAACTAATGAAAAACTGTTTTTT.

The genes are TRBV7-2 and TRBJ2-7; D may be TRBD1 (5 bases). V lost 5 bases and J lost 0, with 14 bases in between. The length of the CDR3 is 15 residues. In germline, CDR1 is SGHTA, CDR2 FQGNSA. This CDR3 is CASSLSRVISYEQYF. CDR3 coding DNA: TGTGCCAGCAGCCTGAGCAGGGTAATCTCCTACGAGCAGTACTTC.

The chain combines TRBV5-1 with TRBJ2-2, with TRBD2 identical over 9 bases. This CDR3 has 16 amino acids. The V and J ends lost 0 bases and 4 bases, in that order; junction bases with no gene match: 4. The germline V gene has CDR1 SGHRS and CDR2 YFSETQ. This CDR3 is CASSLVAGEGTGELFF. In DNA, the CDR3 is TGCGCCAGCAGCTTGGTAGCGGGAGAGGGCACCGGGGAGCTGTTTTTT. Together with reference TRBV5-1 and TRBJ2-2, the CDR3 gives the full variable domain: KAGVTQTPRYLIKTRGQQVTLSCSPISGHRSVSWYQQTPGQGLQFLFEYFSETQRNKGNFPGRFSGRQFSNSRSEMNVSTLELGDSALYLCASSLVAGEGTGELFFGEGSRLTVL.

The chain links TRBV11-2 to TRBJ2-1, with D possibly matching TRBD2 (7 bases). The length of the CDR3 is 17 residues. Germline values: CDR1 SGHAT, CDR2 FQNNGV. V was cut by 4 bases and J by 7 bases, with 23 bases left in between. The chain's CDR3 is CASSSLGGGSMGNEQFF. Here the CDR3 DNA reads TGTGCCAGCAGCTCCTTGGGGGGCGGGAGTATGGGTAATGAGCAGTTCTTC. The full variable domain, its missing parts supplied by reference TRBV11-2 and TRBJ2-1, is EAGVAQSPRYKIIEKRQSVAFWCNPISGHATLYWYQQILGQGPKLLIQFQNNGVVDDSQLPKDRFSAERLKGVDSTLKIQPAKLEDSAVYLCASSSLGGGSMGNEQFFGPGTRLTVL.

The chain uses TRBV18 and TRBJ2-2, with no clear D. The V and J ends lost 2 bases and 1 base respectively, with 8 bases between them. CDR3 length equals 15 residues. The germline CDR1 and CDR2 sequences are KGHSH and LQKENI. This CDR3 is CASSPNSGNTGELFF. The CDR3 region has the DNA TGTGCCAGCTCACCAAACTCAGGGAACACCGGGGAGCTGTTTTTT.

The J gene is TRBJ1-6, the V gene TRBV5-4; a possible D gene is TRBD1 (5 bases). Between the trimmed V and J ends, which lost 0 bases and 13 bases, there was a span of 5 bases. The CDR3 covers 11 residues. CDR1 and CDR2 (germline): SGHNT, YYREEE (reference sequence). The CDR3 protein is CASSLGGPLHF. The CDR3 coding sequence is TGTGCCAGCAGCTTGGGGGGCCCCCTCCACTTT.

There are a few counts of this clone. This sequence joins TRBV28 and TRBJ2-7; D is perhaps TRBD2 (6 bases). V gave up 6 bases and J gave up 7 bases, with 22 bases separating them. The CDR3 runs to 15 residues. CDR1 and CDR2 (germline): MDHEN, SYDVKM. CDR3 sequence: CASSLETLREREQYF. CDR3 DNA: TGTGCCAGCAGCCTAGAGACTCTTCGGGAGCGGGAGCAGTACTTC.

CDR3 in amino acids: CASSLAGLPVEQYF. The CDR3 region has the DNA TGTGCCAGCAGTTTAGCCGGGTTGCCGGTCGAGCAGTACTTC. The chain joins TRBV27 to TRBJ2-7; D is ambiguous. The ends were cut back, 2 bases at V and 6 bases at J, with 14 bases in the middle. Germline CDR1 and CDR2: MNHEY and SMNVEV (reference sequence). This CDR3 comprises 14 residues.

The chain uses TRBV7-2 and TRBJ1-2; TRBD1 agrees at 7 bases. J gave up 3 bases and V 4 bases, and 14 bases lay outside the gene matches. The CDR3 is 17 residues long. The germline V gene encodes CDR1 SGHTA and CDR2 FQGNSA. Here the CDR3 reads CASSSPAGTAYYYGYTF. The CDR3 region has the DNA TGTGCCAGCAGCTCGCCCGCCGGGACAGCCTACTACTATGGCTACACCTTC.

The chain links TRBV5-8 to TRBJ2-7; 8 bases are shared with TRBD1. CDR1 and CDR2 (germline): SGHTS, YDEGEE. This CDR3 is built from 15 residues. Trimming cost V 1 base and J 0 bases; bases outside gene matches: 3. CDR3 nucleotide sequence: TGTGCCAGCAGCTTGCGGGACAGGTTCTCCTACGAGCAGTACTTC. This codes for CASSLRDRFSYEQYF. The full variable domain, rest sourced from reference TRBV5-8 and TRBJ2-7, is EAGVTQSPTHLIKTRGQQATLRCSPISGHTSVYWYQQALGLGLQFLLWYDEGEERNRGNFPPRFSGRQFPNYSSELNVNALELEDSALYLCASSLRDRFSYEQYFGPGTRLTVT.

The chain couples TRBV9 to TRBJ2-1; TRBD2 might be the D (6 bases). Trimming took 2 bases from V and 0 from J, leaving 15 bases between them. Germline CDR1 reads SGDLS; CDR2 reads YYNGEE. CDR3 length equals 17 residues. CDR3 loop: CASSVPGTPSSYNEQFF. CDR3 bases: TGTGCCAGCAGCGTCCCCGGGACTCCAAGCTCCTACAATGAGCAGTTCTTC.

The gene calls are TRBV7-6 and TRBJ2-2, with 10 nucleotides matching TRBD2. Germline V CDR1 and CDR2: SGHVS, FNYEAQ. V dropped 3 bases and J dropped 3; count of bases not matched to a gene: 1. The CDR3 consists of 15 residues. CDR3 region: CASSFTSGDTGELFF. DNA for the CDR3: TGTGCCAGCAGCTTCACTAGCGGGGACACCGGGGAGCTGTTTTTT.

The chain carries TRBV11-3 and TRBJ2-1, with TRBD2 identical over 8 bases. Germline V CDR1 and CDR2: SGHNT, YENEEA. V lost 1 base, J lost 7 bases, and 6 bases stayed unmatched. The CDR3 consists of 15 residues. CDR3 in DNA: TGTGCCAGCAGCTTAGCAGCGGGAGTTGGGAATGAGCAGTTCTTC. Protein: CASSLAAGVGNEQFF.

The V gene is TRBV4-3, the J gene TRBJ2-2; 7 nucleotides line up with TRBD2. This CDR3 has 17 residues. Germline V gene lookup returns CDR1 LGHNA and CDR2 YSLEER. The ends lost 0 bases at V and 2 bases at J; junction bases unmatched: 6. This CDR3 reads CASSQEVETSNTGELFF. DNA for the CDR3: TGCGCCAGCAGCCAAGAGGTAGAGACTAGCAACACCGGGGAGCTGTTTTTT.

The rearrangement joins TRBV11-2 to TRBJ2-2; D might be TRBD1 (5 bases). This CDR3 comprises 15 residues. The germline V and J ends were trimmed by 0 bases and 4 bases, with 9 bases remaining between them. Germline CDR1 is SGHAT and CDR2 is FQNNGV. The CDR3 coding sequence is TGTGCCAGCAGCTTAGATCAGGGTTTCACCGGGGAGCTGTTTTTT. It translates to CASSLDQGFTGELFF.

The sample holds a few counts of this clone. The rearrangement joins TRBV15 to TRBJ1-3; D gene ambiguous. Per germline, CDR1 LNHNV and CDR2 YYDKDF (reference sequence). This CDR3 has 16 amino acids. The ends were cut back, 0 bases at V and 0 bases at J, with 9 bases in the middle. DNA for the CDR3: TGTGCCACCAGCAGAGATCTGGCCCTCTCTGGAAACACCATATATTTT. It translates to CATSRDLALSGNTIYF.

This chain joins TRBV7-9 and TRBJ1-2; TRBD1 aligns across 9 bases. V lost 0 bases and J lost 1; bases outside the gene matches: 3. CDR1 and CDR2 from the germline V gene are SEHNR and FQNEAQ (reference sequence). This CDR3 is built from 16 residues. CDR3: CASSLARQGVNYGYTF. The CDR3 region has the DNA TGTGCCAGCAGCTTAGCCCGACAGGGGGTTAACTATGGCTACACCTTC.

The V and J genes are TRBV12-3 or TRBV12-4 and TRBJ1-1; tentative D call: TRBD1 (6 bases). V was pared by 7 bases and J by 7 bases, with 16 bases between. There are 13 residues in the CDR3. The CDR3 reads CASTPGARDEAFF. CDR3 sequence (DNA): TGTGCCAGCACCCCAGGGGCGAGGGATGAAGCTTTCTTT.

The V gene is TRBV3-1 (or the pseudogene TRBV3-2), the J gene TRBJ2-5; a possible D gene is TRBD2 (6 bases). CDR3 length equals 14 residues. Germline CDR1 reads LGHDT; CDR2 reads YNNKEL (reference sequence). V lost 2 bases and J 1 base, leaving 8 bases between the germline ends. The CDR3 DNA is TGTGCCAGCAGCCAATACGGGAGCCAAGAGACCCAGTACTTC. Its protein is CASSQYGSQETQYF.

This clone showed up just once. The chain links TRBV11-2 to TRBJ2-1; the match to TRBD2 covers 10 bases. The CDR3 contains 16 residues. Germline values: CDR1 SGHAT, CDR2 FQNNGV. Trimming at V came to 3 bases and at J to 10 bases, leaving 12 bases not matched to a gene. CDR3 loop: CASSFATSGFPREQFF. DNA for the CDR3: TGTGCCAGCAGCTTTGCGACTAGCGGGTTCCCTCGGGAGCAGTTCTTC. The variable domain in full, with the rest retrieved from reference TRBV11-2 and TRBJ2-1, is EAGVAQSPRYKIIEKRQSVAFWCNPISGHATLYWYQQILGQGPKLLIQFQNNGVVDDSQLPKDRFSAERLKGVDSTLKIQPAKLEDSAVYLCASSFATSGFPREQFFGPGTRLTVL.

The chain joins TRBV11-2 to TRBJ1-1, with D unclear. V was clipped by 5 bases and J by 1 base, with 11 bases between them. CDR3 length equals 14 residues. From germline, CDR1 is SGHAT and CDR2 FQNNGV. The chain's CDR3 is CASSQTTANTEAFF. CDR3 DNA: TGTGCCAGCAGCCAGACAACCGCGAACACTGAAGCTTTCTTT.

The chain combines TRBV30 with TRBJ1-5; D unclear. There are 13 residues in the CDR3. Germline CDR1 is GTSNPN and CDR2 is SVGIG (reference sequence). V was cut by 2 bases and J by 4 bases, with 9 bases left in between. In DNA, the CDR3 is TGTGCCTGGAGTTCGGGAAGAAATCAGCCCCAGCATTTT. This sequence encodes CAWSSGRNQPQHF.

CDR3 sequence: CASSQGQGATTGELFF. CDR3 in DNA: TGTGCCAGCAGCCAAGGACAGGGGGCGACAACCGGGGAGCTGTTTTTT. The chain recombines TRBV11-3 with TRBJ2-2; 11 bases agree with TRBD1. CDR1 and CDR2 (germline): SGHNT, YENEEA. The CDR3 sequence is 16 residues long. V dropped 5 bases and J dropped 5; count of bases not matched to a gene: 7. The whole variable domain, filled in from reference TRBV11-3 and TRBJ2-2, reads EAGVVQSPRYKIIEKKQPVAFWCNPISGHNTLYWYLQNLGQGPELLIRYENEEAVDDSQLPKDRFSAERLKGVDSTLKIQPAELGDSAVYLCASSQGQGATTGELFFGEGSRLTVL.